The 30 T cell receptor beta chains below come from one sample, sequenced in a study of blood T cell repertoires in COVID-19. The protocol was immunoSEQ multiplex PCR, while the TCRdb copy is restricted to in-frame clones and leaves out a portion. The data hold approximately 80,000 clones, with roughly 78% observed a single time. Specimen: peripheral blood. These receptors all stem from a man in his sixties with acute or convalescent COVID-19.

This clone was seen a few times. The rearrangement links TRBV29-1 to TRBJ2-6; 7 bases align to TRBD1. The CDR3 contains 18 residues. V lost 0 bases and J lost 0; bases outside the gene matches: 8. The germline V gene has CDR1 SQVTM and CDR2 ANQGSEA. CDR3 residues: CSVEEAPGGNSGANVLTF. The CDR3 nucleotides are TGCAGCGTTGAAGAAGCACCAGGGGGTAACTCTGGGGCCAACGTCCTGACTTTC.

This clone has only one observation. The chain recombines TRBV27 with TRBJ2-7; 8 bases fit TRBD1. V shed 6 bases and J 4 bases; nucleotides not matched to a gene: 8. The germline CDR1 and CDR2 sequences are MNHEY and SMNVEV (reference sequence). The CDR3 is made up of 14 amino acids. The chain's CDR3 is CASRRQGPIYEQYF. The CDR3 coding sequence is TGTGCCAGCAGACGACAGGGGCCTATTTACGAGCAGTACTTC.

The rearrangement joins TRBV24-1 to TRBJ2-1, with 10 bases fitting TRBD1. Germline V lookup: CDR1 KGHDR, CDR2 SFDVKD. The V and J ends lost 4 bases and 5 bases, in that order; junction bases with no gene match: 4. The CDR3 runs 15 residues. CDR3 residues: CATSEAGTGDNEQFF. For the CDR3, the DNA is TGTGCCACCAGTGAAGCCGGGACAGGGGACAATGAGCAGTTCTTC.

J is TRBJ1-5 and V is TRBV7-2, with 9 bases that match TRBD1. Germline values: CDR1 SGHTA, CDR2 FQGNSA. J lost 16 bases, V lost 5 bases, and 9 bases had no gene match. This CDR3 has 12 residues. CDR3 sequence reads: CASSHPGQGIHF. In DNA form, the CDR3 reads TGTGCCAGCAGCCACCCGGGACAGGGAATACATTTT.

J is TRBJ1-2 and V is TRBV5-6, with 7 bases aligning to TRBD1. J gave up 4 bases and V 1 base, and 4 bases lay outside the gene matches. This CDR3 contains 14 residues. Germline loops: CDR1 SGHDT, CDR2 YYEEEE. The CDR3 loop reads CASSLPGDSYGYTF. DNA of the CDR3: TGTGCCAGCAGCTTGCCCGGGGACAGCTATGGCTACACCTTC.

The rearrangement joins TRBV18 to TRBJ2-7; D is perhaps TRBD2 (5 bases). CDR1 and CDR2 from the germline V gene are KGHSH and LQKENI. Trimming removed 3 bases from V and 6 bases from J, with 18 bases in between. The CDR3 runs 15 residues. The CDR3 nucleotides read TGTGCCAGCTCACCCCTTGGGTCCGGAGGCGGCGAGCAGTACTTC. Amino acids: CASSPLGSGGGEQYF.

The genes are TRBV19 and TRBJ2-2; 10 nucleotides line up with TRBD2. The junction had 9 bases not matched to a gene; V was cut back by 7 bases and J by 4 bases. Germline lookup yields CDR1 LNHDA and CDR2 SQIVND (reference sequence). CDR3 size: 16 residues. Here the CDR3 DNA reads TGTGCCAGTACTAGAGCGGGAGGGCCCCCCACCGGGGAGCTGTTTTTT. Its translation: CASTRAGGPPTGELFF. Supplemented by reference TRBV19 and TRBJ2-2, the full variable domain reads DGGITQSPKYLFRKEGQNVTLSCEQNLNHDAMYWYRQDPGQGLRLIYYSQIVNDFQKGDIAEGYSVSREKKESFPLTVTSAQKNPTAFYLCASTRAGGPPTGELFFGEGSRLTVL.

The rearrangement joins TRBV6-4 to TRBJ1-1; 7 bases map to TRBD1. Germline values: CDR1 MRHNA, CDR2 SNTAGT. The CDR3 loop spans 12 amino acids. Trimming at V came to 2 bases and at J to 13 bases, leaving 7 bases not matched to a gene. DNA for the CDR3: TGTGCCAGCAGTGACCTCCGGGACAGACTTTTCTTT. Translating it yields CASSDLRDRLFF.

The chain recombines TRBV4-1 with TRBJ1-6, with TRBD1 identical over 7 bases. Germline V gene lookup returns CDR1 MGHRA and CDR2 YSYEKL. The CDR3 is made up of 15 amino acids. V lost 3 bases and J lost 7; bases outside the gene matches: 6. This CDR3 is CASSQRQGDNSPLHF. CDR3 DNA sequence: TGCGCCAGCAGCCAGAGACAGGGTGACAATTCACCCCTCCACTTT.

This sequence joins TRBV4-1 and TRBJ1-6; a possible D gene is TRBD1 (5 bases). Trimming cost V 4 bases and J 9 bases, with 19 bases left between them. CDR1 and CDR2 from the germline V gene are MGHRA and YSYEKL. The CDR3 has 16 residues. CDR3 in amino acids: CASSRSPPQGGSPLHF. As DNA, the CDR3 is TGCGCCAGCAGCCGCAGCCCCCCTCAGGGAGGTTCACCCCTCCACTTT.

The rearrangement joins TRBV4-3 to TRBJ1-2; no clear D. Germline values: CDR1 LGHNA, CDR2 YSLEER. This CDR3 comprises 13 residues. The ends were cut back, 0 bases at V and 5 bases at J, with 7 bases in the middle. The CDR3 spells CASSQERYYGYTF. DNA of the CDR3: TGCGCCAGCAGCCAAGAACGGTATTATGGCTACACCTTC.

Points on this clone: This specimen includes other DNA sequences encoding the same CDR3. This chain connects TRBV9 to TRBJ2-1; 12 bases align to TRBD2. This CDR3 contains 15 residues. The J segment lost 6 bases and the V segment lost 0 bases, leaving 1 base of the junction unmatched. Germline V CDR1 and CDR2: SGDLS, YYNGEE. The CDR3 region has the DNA TGTGCCAGCAGCGTAGCTAGCGGGGGGGGCAATGAGCAGTTCTTC. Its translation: CASSVASGGGNEQFF.

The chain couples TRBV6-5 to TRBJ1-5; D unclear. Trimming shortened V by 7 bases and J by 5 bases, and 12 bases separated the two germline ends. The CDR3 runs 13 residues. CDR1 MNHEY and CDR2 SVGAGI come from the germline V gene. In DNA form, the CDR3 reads TGTGCCAGCACCTTCGGGGTGGATCAGCCCCAGCATTTT. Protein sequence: CASTFGVDQPQHF.

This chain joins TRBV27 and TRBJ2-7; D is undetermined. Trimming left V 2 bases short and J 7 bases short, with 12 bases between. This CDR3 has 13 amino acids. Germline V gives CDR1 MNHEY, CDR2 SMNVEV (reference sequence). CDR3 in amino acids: CASSLNVATEQYF. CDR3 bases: TGTGCCAGCAGTTTAAACGTGGCCACGGAGCAGTACTTC.

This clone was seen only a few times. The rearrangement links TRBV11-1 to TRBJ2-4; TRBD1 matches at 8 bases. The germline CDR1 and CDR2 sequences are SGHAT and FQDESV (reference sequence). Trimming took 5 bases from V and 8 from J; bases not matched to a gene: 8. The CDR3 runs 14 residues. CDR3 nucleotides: TGTGCCAGCAGCCACGGACAGGGAGGAGACATTCAGTACTTC. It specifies CASSHGQGGDIQYF. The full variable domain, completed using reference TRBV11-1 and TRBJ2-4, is EAEVAQSPRYKITEKSQAVAFWCDPISGHATLYWYRQILGQGPELLVQFQDESVVDDSQLPKDRFSAERLKGVDSTLKIQPAELGDSAMYLCASSHGQGGDIQYFGAGTRLSVL.

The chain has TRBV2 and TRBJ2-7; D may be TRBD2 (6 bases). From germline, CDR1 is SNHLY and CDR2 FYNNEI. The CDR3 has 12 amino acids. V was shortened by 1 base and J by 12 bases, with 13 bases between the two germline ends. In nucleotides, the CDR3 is TGTGCCAGCAGTGAAGGTAGCGGAGGACTGTACTTC. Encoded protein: CASSEGSGGLYF.

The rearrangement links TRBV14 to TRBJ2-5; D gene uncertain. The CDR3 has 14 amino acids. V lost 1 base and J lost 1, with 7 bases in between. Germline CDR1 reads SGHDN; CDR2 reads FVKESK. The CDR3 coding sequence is TGTGCCAGCAGCCAAGCGGCGGCCCAAGAGACCCAGTACTTC. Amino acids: CASSQAAAQETQYF.

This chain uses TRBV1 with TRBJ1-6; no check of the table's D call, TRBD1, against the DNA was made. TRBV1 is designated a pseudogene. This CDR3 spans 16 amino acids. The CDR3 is CTSSRSQAGGNSPLHF. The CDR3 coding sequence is TGCACCAGCAGCCGAAGTCAGGCAGGGGGGAATTCACCCCTCCACTTT.

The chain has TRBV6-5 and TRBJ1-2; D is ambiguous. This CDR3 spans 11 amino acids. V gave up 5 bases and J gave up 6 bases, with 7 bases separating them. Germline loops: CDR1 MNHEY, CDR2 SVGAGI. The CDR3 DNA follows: TGTGCCAGCAGTACTCAAGATGGCTACACCTTC. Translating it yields CASSTQDGYTF.

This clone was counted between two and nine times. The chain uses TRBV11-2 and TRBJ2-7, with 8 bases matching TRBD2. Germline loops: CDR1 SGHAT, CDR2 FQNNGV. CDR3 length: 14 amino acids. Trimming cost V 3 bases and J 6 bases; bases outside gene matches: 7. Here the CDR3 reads CASSFMGTSFEQYF. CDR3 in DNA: TGTGCCAGCAGCTTCATGGGGACTAGTTTCGAGCAGTACTTC.

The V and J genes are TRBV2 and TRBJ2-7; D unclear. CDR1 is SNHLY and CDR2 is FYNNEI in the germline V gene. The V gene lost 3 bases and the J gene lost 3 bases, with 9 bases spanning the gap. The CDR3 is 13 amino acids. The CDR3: CASSDNPGYEQYF. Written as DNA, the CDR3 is TGTGCCAGCAGTGACAACCCAGGCTACGAGCAGTACTTC.

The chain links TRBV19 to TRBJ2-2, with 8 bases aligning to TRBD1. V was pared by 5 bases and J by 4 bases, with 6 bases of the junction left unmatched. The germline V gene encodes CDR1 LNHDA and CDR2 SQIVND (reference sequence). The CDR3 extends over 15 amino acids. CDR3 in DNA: TGTGCCAGTAGTGAGCAGGGGGCGACCACCGGGGAGCTGTTTTTT. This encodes CASSEQGATTGELFF. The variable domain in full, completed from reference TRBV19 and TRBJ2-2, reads DGGITQSPKYLFRKEGQNVTLSCEQNLNHDAMYWYRQDPGQGLRLIYYSQIVNDFQKGDIAEGYSVSREKKESFPLTVTSAQKNPTAFYLCASSEQGATTGELFFGEGSRLTVL.

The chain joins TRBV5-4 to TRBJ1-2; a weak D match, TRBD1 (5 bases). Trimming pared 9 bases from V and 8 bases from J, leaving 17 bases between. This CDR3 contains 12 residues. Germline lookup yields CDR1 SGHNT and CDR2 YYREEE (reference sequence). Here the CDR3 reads CAITGVFPGYTF. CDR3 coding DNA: TGTGCCATCACGGGGGTATTCCCAGGCTACACCTTC.

The CDR3 nucleotides are TGCGCCAGCAGCCAGAGCGGGGGGGCCTGGGAGACCCAGTACTTC. Translating gives CASSQSGGAWETQYF. The V call is TRBV5-1, the J call TRBJ2-5; TRBD2 aligns across 10 bases. The V segment lost 4 bases and the J segment 5 bases; nucleotides outside the gene matches: 8. Germline CDR1 and CDR2: SGHRS and YFSETQ. This CDR3 spans 15 amino acids. The whole variable domain, filled in from reference TRBV5-1 and TRBJ2-5, reads KAGVTQTPRYLIKTRGQQVTLSCSPISGHRSVSWYQQTPGQGLQFLFEYFSETQRNKGNFPGRFSGRQFSNSRSEMNVSTLELGDSALYLCASSQSGGAWETQYFGPGTRLLVL.

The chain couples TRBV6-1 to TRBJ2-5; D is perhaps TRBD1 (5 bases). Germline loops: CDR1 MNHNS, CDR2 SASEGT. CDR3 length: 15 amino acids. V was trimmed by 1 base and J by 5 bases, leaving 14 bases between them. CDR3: CASSEGGQGSETQYF. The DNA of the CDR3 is TGTGCCAGCAGTGAAGGTGGGCAGGGATCGGAGACCCAGTACTTC.

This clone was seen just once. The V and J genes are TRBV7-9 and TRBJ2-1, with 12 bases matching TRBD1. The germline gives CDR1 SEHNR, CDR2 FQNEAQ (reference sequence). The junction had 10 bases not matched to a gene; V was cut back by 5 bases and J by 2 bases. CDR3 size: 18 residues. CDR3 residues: CASSKGQGAGDAYNEQFF. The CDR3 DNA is TGTGCCAGCAGCAAGGGACAGGGGGCGGGAGACGCCTACAATGAGCAGTTCTTC.

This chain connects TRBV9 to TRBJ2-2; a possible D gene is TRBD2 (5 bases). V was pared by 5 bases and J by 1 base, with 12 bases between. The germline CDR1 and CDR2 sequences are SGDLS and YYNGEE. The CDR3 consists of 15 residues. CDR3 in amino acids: CASSLGSMNTGELFF. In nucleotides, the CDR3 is TGTGCCAGCAGTTTGGGGAGTATGAACACCGGGGAGCTGTTTTTT. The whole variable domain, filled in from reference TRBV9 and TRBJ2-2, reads DSGVTQTPKHLITATGQRVTLRCSPRSGDLSVYWYQQSLDQGLQFLIQYYNGEERAKGNILERFSAQQFPDLHSELNLSSLELGDSALYFCASSLGSMNTGELFFGEGSRLTVL.

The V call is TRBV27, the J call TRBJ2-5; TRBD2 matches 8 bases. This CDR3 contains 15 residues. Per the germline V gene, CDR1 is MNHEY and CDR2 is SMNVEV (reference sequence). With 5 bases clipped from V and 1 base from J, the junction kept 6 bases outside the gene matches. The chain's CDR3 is CASSIGLAGQETQYF. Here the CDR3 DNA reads TGTGCCAGCAGTATAGGACTAGCAGGCCAAGAGACCCAGTACTTC.

The CDR3 here is CAWTRAGGETQYF. CDR3 nucleotide sequence: TGTGCCTGGACCAGGGCAGGGGGAGAGACCCAGTACTTC. The rearrangement uses TRBV30 and TRBJ2-5, with TRBD1 matching over 7 bases. Germline CDR1 GTSNPN, CDR2 SVGIG (reference sequence). The CDR3 is 13 amino acids. V shed 4 bases and J 4 bases; nucleotides not matched to a gene: 6.

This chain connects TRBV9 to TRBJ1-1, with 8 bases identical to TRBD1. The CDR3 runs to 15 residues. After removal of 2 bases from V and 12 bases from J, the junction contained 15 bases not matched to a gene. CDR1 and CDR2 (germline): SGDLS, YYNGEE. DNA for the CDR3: TGTGCCAGCAGCGTCAGCCAGGGGGCATGGGCCCAAACTTTCTTT. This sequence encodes CASSVSQGAWAQTFF.